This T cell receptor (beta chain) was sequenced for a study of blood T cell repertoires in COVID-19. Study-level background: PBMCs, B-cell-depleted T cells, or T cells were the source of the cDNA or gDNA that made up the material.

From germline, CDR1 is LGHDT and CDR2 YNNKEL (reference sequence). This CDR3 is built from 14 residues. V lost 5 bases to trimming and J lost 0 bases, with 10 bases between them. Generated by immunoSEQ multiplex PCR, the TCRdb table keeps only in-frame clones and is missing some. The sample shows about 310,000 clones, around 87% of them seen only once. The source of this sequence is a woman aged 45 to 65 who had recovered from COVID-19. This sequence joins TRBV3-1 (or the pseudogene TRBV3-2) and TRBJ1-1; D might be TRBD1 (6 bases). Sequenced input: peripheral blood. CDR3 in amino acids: CASSYGTLNTEAFF. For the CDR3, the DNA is TGTGCCAGCAGCTATGGGACATTGAACACTGAAGCTTTCTTT.